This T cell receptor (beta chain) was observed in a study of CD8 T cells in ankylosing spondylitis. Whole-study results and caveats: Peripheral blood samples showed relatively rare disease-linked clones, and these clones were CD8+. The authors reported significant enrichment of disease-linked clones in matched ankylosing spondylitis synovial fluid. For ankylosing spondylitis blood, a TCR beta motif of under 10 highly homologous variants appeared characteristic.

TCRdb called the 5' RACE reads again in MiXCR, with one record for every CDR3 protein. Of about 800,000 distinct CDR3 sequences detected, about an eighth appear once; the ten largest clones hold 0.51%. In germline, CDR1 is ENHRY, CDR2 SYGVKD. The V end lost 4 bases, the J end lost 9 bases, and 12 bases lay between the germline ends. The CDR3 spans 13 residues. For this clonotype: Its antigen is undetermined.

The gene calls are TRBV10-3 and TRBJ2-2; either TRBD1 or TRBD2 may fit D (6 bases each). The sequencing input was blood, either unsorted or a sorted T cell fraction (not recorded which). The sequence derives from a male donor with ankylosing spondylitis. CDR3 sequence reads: CAISGGAQRELFF. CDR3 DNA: TGTGCCATCAGTGGGGGGGCCCAAAGGGAGCTGTTTTTT.